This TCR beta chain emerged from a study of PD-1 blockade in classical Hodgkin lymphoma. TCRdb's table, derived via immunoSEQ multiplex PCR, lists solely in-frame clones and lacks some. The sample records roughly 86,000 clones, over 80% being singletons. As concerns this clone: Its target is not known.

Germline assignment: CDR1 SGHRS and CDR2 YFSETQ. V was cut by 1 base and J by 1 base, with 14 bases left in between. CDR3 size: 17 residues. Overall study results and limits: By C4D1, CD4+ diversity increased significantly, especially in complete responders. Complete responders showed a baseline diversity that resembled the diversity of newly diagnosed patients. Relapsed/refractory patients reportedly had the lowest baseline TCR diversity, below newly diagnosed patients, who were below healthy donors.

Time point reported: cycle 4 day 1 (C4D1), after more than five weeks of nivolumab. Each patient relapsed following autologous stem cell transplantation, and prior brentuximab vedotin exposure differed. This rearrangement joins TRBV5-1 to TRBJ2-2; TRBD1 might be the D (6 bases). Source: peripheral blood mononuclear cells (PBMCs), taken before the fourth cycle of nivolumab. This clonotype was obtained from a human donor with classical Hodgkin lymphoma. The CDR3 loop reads CASSLTAGTMNTGELFF. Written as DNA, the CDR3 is TGCGCCAGCAGCTTGACGGCCGGGACAATGAACACCGGGGAGCTGTTTTTT.